This T cell receptor beta chain was sequenced in a study of shared clonotypes between healthy human individuals. This clone showed up just once. Sequencing was performed with immunoSEQ multiplex PCR; in TCRdb, only in-frame clones are kept and a portion is missing. The sample records roughly 500,000 clones, about three quarters being singletons. The germline V gene encodes CDR1 SGHAT and CDR2 FQDESV (reference sequence). The CDR3 covers 13 residues. Trimming took 7 bases from V and 4 from J; bases not matched to a gene: 3. J is TRBJ2-1 and V is TRBV11-1; 8 bases are a match to TRBD1. The origin of this receptor is a woman aged 40 to 55 in good health. Some clones in this sample may be carry-over from other donors' samples. Sequenced: PBMCs. CDR3 protein: CASTNRGYNEQFF. DNA for the CDR3: TGTGCCAGCACCAACAGGGGGTACAATGAGCAGTTCTTC.